These 25 T cell receptor beta chains came from one sample sequenced in a study of blood T cell repertoires in COVID-19. TCRdb's table, derived via immunoSEQ multiplex PCR, lists solely in-frame clones and lacks some. The table lists roughly 200,000 clones, 75% to 95% of them singletons, with 0.5% to 0.65% in the top ten. Sequencing was done on a sample of peripheral blood. These receptors were obtained from a man in his fifties or sixties with acute or convalescent COVID-19.

The J gene is TRBJ2-2, the V gene TRBV2; 10 bases fit TRBD2. The CDR3 extends over 17 amino acids. V trimming: 7 bases; J trimming: 0 bases; junction bases outside the gene matches: 8. CDR1 is SNHLY, CDR2 FYNNEI, per germline. CDR3 residues: CASKIGSGGANTGELFF. CDR3 bases: TGTGCCAGCAAAATAGGGAGCGGGGGGGCGAACACCGGGGAGCTGTTTTTT. The full variable domain, its missing parts supplied by reference TRBV2 and TRBJ2-2, is EPEVTQTPSHQVTQMGQEVILRCVPISNHLYFYWYRQILGQKVEFLVSFYNNEISEKSEIFDDQFSVERPDGSNFTLKIRSTKLEDSAMYFCASKIGSGGANTGELFFGEGSRLTVL.

This chain connects TRBV7-3 to TRBJ2-3, with 8 bases lining up with TRBD1. The germline V gene encodes CDR1 SGHTA and CDR2 FQGTGA. Unmatched junction bases numbered 2, after V lost 5 bases and J lost 4 bases. The CDR3 covers 13 residues. The CDR3 nucleotides are TGTGCCAGCAGCACAGGGGGTGCAGATACGCAGTATTTT. Its protein is CASSTGGADTQYF.

The genes are TRBV11-2 and TRBJ2-1, with D tentatively TRBD2 (5 bases). The CDR3 is 12 amino acids. CDR1 is SGHAT and CDR2 is FQNNGV in the germline V gene. V was pared by 5 bases and J by 4 bases, with 6 bases between. The CDR3 nucleotides are TGTGCCAGCAGCACTAGGTACAATGAGCAGTTCTTC. Translation gives CASSTRYNEQFF.

This chain links TRBV5-8 with TRBJ2-1; a weak D match, TRBD1 (6 bases). Trimming left V 4 bases short and J 6 bases short, with 17 bases between. Germline V gives CDR1 SGHTS, CDR2 YDEGEE. This CDR3 is 15 amino acids long. CDR3: CASSQFRGIFNEQFF. CDR3 DNA: TGTGCCAGCAGCCAATTTAGGGGGATCTTCAATGAGCAGTTCTTC.

The chain carries TRBV10-3 and TRBJ2-1; 7 nucleotides align to TRBD2. The J segment lost 9 bases and the V segment lost 4 bases, leaving 6 bases of the junction unmatched. Germline loops: CDR1 ENHRY, CDR2 SYGVKD. The CDR3 consists of 13 residues. DNA for the CDR3: TGTGCCATCAGTGGTGGGGGGGTGAGTGAGCAGTTCTTC. This translates into CAISGGGVSEQFF.

The rearrangement uses TRBV19 and TRBJ2-5, with TRBD2 matching over 9 bases. Germline V CDR1 and CDR2: LNHDA, SQIVND (reference sequence). The CDR3 spans 16 residues. The junction had 7 bases not matched to a gene; V was cut back by 1 base and J by 4 bases. For the CDR3, the DNA is TGTGCCAGTAGTATAGCCCTAGCGGGGCTCCGAGAGACCCAGTACTTC. The encoded protein is CASSIALAGLRETQYF.

This chain links TRBV7-8 with TRBJ2-7, with 9 bases that match TRBD2. The CDR3 spans 18 residues. The J segment lost 0 bases and the V segment lost 1 base, leaving 10 bases of the junction unmatched. Germline CDR1 and CDR2: SGHVS and FQNEAQ. CDR3 nucleotide sequence: TGTGCCAGCAGCTTAGGGGGCTTAGCGGGAGAGTTCTCCTACGAGCAGTACTTC. The encoded protein is CASSLGGLAGEFSYEQYF.

The gene calls are TRBV6-1 and TRBJ2-3; D remains unclear. This CDR3 has 12 amino acids. Germline V CDR1 and CDR2: MNHNS, SASEGT. Between the trimmed V and J ends, which lost 8 bases and 5 bases, there was a span of 11 bases. CDR3 sequence reads: CASQRRGDTQYF. CDR3 DNA: TGTGCCAGCCAGAGGCGAGGAGATACGCAGTATTTT.

This chain connects TRBV27 to TRBJ1-5, with 10 nucleotides matching TRBD1. The V segment lost 6 bases and the J segment 3 bases; nucleotides outside the gene matches: 11. Germline V CDR1 and CDR2: MNHEY, SMNVEV (reference sequence). The CDR3 loop spans 17 amino acids. CDR3 sequence reads: CASSPGTGAIFNQPQHF. In DNA, the CDR3 is TGTGCCAGCAGCCCCGGGACAGGGGCTATATTCAATCAGCCCCAGCATTTT.

This rearrangement joins TRBV5-1 to TRBJ2-7; D may be TRBD1 (6 bases). CDR3 length: 13 residues. In germline, CDR1 is SGHRS, CDR2 YFSETQ. Trimming took off 0 bases at V and 6 bases at J, with 10 bases between the two ends. The CDR3 DNA follows: TGCGCCAGCAGCTTGGAGACAGGATTCGAGCAGTACTTC. Translation gives CASSLETGFEQYF.

This chain joins TRBV28 and TRBJ2-5; 9 nucleotides agree with TRBD2. The length of the CDR3 is 16 residues. V trimming: 4 bases; J trimming: 4 bases; junction bases outside the gene matches: 10. Germline V gene sequence: CDR1 MDHEN, CDR2 SYDVKM. CDR3 region: CASSSLGAGGGETQYF. The CDR3, as DNA: TGTGCCAGCAGTTCCCTCGGAGCGGGGGGCGGAGAGACCCAGTACTTC. Full variable domain (remainder filled in from reference TRBV28 and TRBJ2-5): DVKVTQSSRYLVKRTGEKVFLECVQDMDHENMFWYRQDPGLGLRLIYFSYDVKMKEKGDIPEGYSVSREKKERFSLILESASTNQTSMYLCASSSLGAGGGETQYFGPGTRLLVL.

CDR3 DNA sequence: TGCGCCAGCAGCTTCGAGGGCAGGGACTATGAGCAGTTCTTC. Translated: CASSFEGRDYEQFF. The rearrangement joins TRBV5-1 to TRBJ2-1; TRBD2 is a possible D gene (6 bases). The CDR3 has 14 residues. CDR1 is SGHRS, CDR2 YFSETQ, per germline. V dropped 2 bases and J dropped 8 bases, with 14 bases sitting between them. Variable domain in full (rest from reference TRBV5-1 and TRBJ2-1): KAGVTQTPRYLIKTRGQQVTLSCSPISGHRSVSWYQQTPGQGLQFLFEYFSETQRNKGNFPGRFSGRQFSNSRSEMNVSTLELGDSALYLCASSFEGRDYEQFFGPGTRLTVL.

This chain connects TRBV18 to TRBJ1-1, with D possibly being TRBD1 (5 bases). This CDR3 is 13 amino acids long. Trimming left V 6 bases short and J 3 bases short, with 11 bases between. CDR1 is KGHSH and CDR2 is LQKENI in the germline V gene. Written as DNA, the CDR3 is TGTGCCAGCTCCGAGGGAGGGGACACTGAAGCTTTCTTT. It translates to CASSEGGDTEAFF.

This clone was observed a handful of times. The chain combines TRBV4-3 with TRBJ1-6; D is possibly TRBD1 (5 bases). Germline V gene sequence: CDR1 LGHNA, CDR2 YSLEER. The V gene lost 4 bases and the J gene lost 1 base, with 14 bases spanning the gap. This CDR3 region has 17 residues. CDR3 coding DNA: TGCGCCAGCAGCCCGGGGCAGGGAGGATCCTATAATTCACCCCTCCACTTT. It codes for CASSPGQGGSYNSPLHF.

The chain links TRBV30 to TRBJ2-1, with D perhaps matching TRBD1 (6 bases). Trimming cost V 1 base and J 9 bases, with 13 bases left between them. Per the germline V gene, CDR1 is GTSNPN and CDR2 is SVGIG (reference sequence). CDR3 size: 13 residues. For the CDR3, the DNA is TGTGCCTGGAGTGGACAGGTGCCTGCTGAGCAGTTCTTC. Protein: CAWSGQVPAEQFF.

The rearrangement joins TRBV12-3 or TRBV12-4 to TRBJ1-2, with D possibly TRBD1 on 6 matching bases. This CDR3 is built from 13 residues. V lost 8 bases and J lost 5, with 15 bases in between. CDR3 region: CASRQDGSYGYTF. As DNA, the CDR3 is TGTGCCAGCCGACAGGATGGGTCTTATGGCTACACCTTC.

The rearrangement uses TRBV4-3 and TRBJ1-2; 10 nucleotides agree with TRBD1. With 3 bases clipped from V and 2 bases from J, the junction kept 3 bases outside the gene matches. The CDR3 runs 15 residues. Germline V gene data show CDR1 as LGHNA and CDR2 as YSLEER. The CDR3 DNA reads TGCGCCAGCAGCCACGGACAGGGGGGGAACTATGGCTACACCTTC. Protein product: CASSHGQGGNYGYTF.

V and J are TRBV13 and TRBJ2-7; D perhaps matches TRBD2 (5 bases). Looked up from germline, CDR1 is PRHDT and CDR2 is FYEKMQ (reference sequence). Trimming pared 5 bases from V and 0 bases from J, leaving 14 bases between. The CDR3 has 15 amino acids. The CDR3 DNA is TGTGCCAGCAGCATACAAACGGGGAGCTCCTACGAGCAGTACTTC. Translation gives CASSIQTGSSYEQYF.

The chain employs TRBV5-6 and TRBJ1-2; 7 positions agree with TRBD1. Trimming at V came to 1 base and at J to 2 bases, leaving 11 bases not matched to a gene. CDR1 is SGHDT and CDR2 is YYEEEE in the germline V gene. This CDR3 contains 17 residues. CDR3 amino acids: CASSLRPGGTYNYGYTF. The CDR3 DNA reads TGTGCCAGCAGCTTGAGGCCAGGGGGTACCTACAACTATGGCTACACCTTC.

The chain has TRBV5-1 and TRBJ1-2; TRBD1 aligns across 8 bases. The CDR3 has 15 residues. Looked up from germline, CDR1 is SGHRS and CDR2 is YFSETQ. J lost 2 bases, V lost 0 bases, and 3 bases had no gene match. In nucleotides, the CDR3 is TGCGCCAGCAGCTTGGAGGGACAGGTCAACTATGGCTACACCTTC. Its protein is CASSLEGQVNYGYTF.

This chain uses TRBV27 with TRBJ2-1; 10 bases align to TRBD2. Trimming took 0 bases from V and 8 from J; bases not matched to a gene: 7. The CDR3 consists of 16 residues. Germline CDR1 is MNHEY and CDR2 is SMNVEV (reference sequence). The CDR3 nucleotides read TGTGCCAGCAGTTTATCTGAGCGGGGGGGCGAGGATGAGCAGTTCTTC. It is translated as CASSLSERGGEDEQFF.

The chain uses TRBV4-2 and TRBJ2-1, with D possibly being TRBD2 (6 bases). The CDR3 loop spans 15 amino acids. The ends were cut back, 0 bases at V and 2 bases at J, with 8 bases in the middle. The germline gives CDR1 LGHNA, CDR2 YNFKEQ. In nucleotides, the CDR3 is TGTGCCAGCAGCCAAGACCGGGGGACCTACAATGAGCAGTTCTTC. Protein: CASSQDRGTYNEQFF.

The chain is built from TRBV7-9 and TRBJ2-1; the match to TRBD1 covers 8 bases. CDR3 size: 12 residues. Germline assignment: CDR1 SEHNR and CDR2 FQNEAQ (reference sequence). The trim removed 11 bases at V and 9 bases at J, leaving 9 bases unmatched. This chain's CDR3 is CAVQDRVVEQFF. The CDR3 DNA sequence: TGTGCCGTCCAGGACAGGGTGGTTGAGCAGTTCTTC.

The gene calls are TRBV2 and TRBJ1-5, with 8 bases that match TRBD1. Germline CDR1 is SNHLY and CDR2 is FYNNEI. The CDR3 is 15 amino acids. V trimming: 2 bases; J trimming: 7 bases; junction bases outside the gene matches: 7. Here the CDR3 reads CASSERWTGRQPQHF. CDR3 coding DNA: TGTGCCAGCAGTGAACGGTGGACAGGGAGGCAGCCCCAGCATTTT.

V is TRBV5-4 and J is TRBJ1-2, with 7 bases fitting TRBD1. V shed 2 bases and J 8 bases; nucleotides not matched to a gene: 21. Germline V lookup: CDR1 SGHNT, CDR2 YYREEE (reference sequence). The CDR3 extends over 18 amino acids. Here the CDR3 reads CASSFGTVLLSPLRGYTF. The CDR3, as DNA: TGTGCCAGCAGCTTCGGGACAGTACTCCTAAGCCCCCTCAGGGGCTACACCTTC. Variable domain in full (rest from reference TRBV5-4 and TRBJ1-2): ETGVTQSPTHLIKTRGQQVTLRCSSQSGHNTVSWYQQALGQGPQFIFQYYREEENGRGNFPPRFSGLQFPNYSSELNVNALELDDSALYLCASSFGTVLLSPLRGYTFGSGTRLTVV.